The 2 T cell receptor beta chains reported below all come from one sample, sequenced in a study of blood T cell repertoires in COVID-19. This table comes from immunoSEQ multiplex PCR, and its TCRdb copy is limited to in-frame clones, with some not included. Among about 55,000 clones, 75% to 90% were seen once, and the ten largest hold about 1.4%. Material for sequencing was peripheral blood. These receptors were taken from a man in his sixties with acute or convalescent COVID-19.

The CDR3: CASTEAPYEQYF. DNA for the CDR3: TGTGCCAGCACCGAGGCCCCCTACGAGCAGTACTTC. The gene calls are TRBV2 and TRBJ2-7, with D unresolved. The CDR3 runs to 12 residues. CDR1 SNHLY and CDR2 FYNNEI come from the germline V gene. Trimming stripped 7 bases from V and 2 bases from J, with 9 bases between. Full variable domain (missing parts from reference TRBV2 and TRBJ2-7): EPEVTQTPSHQVTQMGQEVILRCVPISNHLYFYWYRQILGQKVEFLVSFYNNEISEKSEIFDDQFSVERPDGSNFTLKIRSTKLEDSAMYFCASTEAPYEQYFGPGTRLTVT.

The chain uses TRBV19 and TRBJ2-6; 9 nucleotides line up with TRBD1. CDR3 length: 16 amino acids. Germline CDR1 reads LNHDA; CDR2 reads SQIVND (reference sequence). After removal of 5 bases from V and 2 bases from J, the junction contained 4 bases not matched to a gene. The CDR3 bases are TGTGCCAGTAGTCCGCGACAGGGGGCTGGGGCCAACGTCCTGACTTTC. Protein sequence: CASSPRQGAGANVLTF.